A single sample is the source of the 28 T cell receptor beta chains below, sequenced in a study of T-cell reconstitution after alpha-beta-depleted transplantation in children. Preparation of the TCRbeta library involved a method that used unique molecular identifiers. TCRdb re-called the PCR reads with MiXCR, one entry per CDR3 protein. The table shows approximately 1,000,000 distinct CDR3 sequences, with around 30% occurring only once. Sequences were derived from PBMCs, mostly from graft donor cells, sampled 360 days after TCRalphabeta/CD19-depleted stem cell transplant. The receptors originated from a boy in the first two years of life who had a stem cell transplant for SCID, so the T cells may come from the graft donor.

The rearrangement uses TRBV4-1 and TRBJ1-3, with D hard to call. Germline V gene lookup returns CDR1 MGHRA and CDR2 YSYEKL. V gave up 3 bases and J gave up 1 base, with 10 bases separating them. CDR3 size: 15 residues. The CDR3 spells CASSHEAGSGNTIYF. In nucleotides, the CDR3 is TGCGCCAGCAGCCACGAGGCGGGGTCTGGAAACACCATATATTTT.

As DNA, the CDR3 is TGTGCCAGCAGCTTCCTGCCCATACAGGTCAACAGGGAGAATGGCTACACCTTC. Its protein product is CASSFLPIQVNRENGYTF. This chain links TRBV11-1 with TRBJ1-2; D is perhaps TRBD1 (6 bases). The V end was cut by 3 bases, the J end by 6 bases, with 26 bases between. The germline CDR1 and CDR2 sequences are SGHAT and FQDESV (reference sequence). This CDR3 region has 18 residues. The variable domain in full, completed from reference TRBV11-1 and TRBJ1-2, reads EAEVAQSPRYKITEKSQAVAFWCDPISGHATLYWYRQILGQGPELLVQFQDESVVDDSQLPKDRFSAERLKGVDSTLKIQPAELGDSAMYLCASSFLPIQVNRENGYTFGSGTRLTVV.

J is TRBJ1-6 and V is TRBV29-1; D is undetermined. In germline, CDR1 is SQVTM, CDR2 ANQGSEA. The CDR3 is made up of 18 amino acids. V lost 0 bases and J lost 7, with 22 bases in between. The CDR3 here is CSVEDRGRGVQSNSPLHF. The DNA of the CDR3 is TGCAGCGTTGAAGATCGAGGGCGAGGCGTCCAATCCAATTCACCCCTCCACTTT.

The chain links TRBV11-2 to TRBJ2-5; D is undetermined. Germline V gene data show CDR1 as SGHAT and CDR2 as FQNNGV. V was shortened by 1 base and J by 7 bases, with 13 bases between the two germline ends. The CDR3 is 14 residues long. The CDR3 DNA follows: TGTGCCAGCAGCTTAGTTGAGTGGCCCAGGACCCAGTACTTC. Residues: CASSLVEWPRTQYF.

A few counts support this clonotype. The chain couples TRBV28 to TRBJ2-5; no definite D call. Germline V CDR1 and CDR2: MDHEN, SYDVKM. V lost 6 bases to trimming and J lost 3 bases, with 32 bases between them. The CDR3 runs 20 residues. The DNA of the CDR3 is TGTGCCAGCAGCGGAGTTTACCGGTTATCCCCCGGATGGGATGAAGAGACCCAGTACTTC. This translates into CASSGVYRLSPGWDEETQYF.

The rearrangement joins TRBV11-2 to TRBJ2-2; 9 positions match TRBD1. The CDR3 consists of 15 residues. Germline loops: CDR1 SGHAT, CDR2 FQNNGV. Trimming at V came to 4 bases and at J to 5 bases, leaving 5 bases not matched to a gene. CDR3 loop: CASSYRDRDTGELFF. CDR3 coding DNA: TGTGCCAGCAGCTACCGGGACAGGGATACCGGGGAGCTGTTTTTT.

This clonotype was recorded a few times. This chain links TRBV9 with TRBJ2-7, with TRBD1 matching over 9 bases. Trimming removed 0 bases from V and 5 bases from J; junction bases left unmatched: 6. Germline V gene data show CDR1 as SGDLS and CDR2 as YYNGEE. The CDR3 has 15 amino acids. In DNA form, the CDR3 reads TGTGCCAGCAGCGTAGGGGACAGGGAACGGGACGAGCAGTACTTC. Translating it yields CASSVGDRERDEQYF.

The chain links TRBV5-1 to TRBJ2-1, with 10 positions matching TRBD1. Germline CDR1 and CDR2: SGHRS and YFSETQ. CDR3 length: 16 residues. Unmatched junction bases numbered 12, after V lost 0 bases and J lost 12 bases. CDR3 amino acids: CASSLAAGQGPKGQFF. The CDR3 region has the DNA TGCGCCAGCAGCTTGGCCGCGGGACAGGGGCCCAAGGGGCAGTTCTTC.

This clonotype was recorded a few times. This chain links TRBV29-1 with TRBJ2-1; D not certain. The germline V gene encodes CDR1 SQVTM and CDR2 ANQGSEA. The CDR3 is 14 residues long. Trimming removed 4 bases at V and 0 bases at J, with 10 bases between. CDR3 residues: CSVGRVSSYNEQFF. CDR3 sequence (DNA): TGCAGCGTTGGCCGAGTGAGCTCCTACAATGAGCAGTTCTTC.

This chain uses TRBV5-1 with TRBJ2-1, with D maybe TRBD2 (5 bases). Germline values: CDR1 SGHRS, CDR2 YFSETQ. Deletions cut 5 bases from V and 2 bases from J, with 17 bases between. CDR3 length: 16 amino acids. CDR3 residues: CASREGEGLAYNEQFF. For the CDR3, the DNA is TGCGCCAGCAGAGAAGGTGAGGGTCTAGCCTACAATGAGCAGTTCTTC.

This clonotype is a singleton in its sample. The chain joins TRBV15 to TRBJ2-1, with TRBD2 identical over 14 bases. CDR3 length: 18 residues. Germline CDR1 is LNHNV and CDR2 is YYDKDF (reference sequence). V lost 7 bases and J lost 0; bases outside the gene matches: 8. CDR3 sequence: CATTPGLAGASSYNEQFF. CDR3 DNA: TGTGCCACCACCCCGGGACTAGCGGGGGCTAGCTCCTACAATGAGCAGTTCTTC.

J is TRBJ1-6 and V is TRBV6-2 or TRBV6-3, with 7 bases identical to TRBD1. CDR3 length equals 15 residues. The germline gives CDR1 MNHEY, CDR2 SVGEGT. Losses at the gene ends were 2 bases for V and 8 bases for J; bases not matched to a gene: 6. The CDR3 protein is CASSYGRDSYSPLHF. CDR3 in DNA: TGTGCCAGCAGTTACGGGCGGGACAGCTATTCACCCCTCCACTTT.

The sample holds many counts of this clonotype. A junction boundary mismatches the germline segment, possibly from a read error. This rearrangement joins TRBV5-1 to TRBJ2-5; TRBD1 agrees at 10 bases. The CDR3 contains 14 residues. Germline V gene lookup returns CDR1 SGHRS and CDR2 YFSETQ. The CDR3 loop is CASSLGQGRETQYF. The CDR3 DNA reads as TGTGCCAGCAGCCTGGGACAGGGGAGAGAGACCCAGTACTTC.

The V gene is TRBV19, the J gene TRBJ1-1, with a tentative D call TRBD1 (5 bases). The V gene's germline CDR1 is LNHDA and CDR2 SQIVND (reference sequence). The V end lost 10 bases, the J end lost 2 bases, and 17 bases lay between the germline ends. The CDR3 has 14 residues. The CDR3 is CATVDSSTNTEAFF. The CDR3 DNA is TGTGCCACCGTCGACAGTTCGACCAACACTGAAGCTTTCTTT.

In its sample, this clonotype was seen once. This rearrangement joins TRBV20-1 to TRBJ2-1; D call uncertain. This CDR3 has 12 amino acids. CDR1 and CDR2 from the germline V gene are DFQATT and SNEGSKA (reference sequence). The V gene lost 8 bases and the J gene lost 2 bases, with 10 bases spanning the gap. The CDR3 region has the DNA TGCAGTCAGGCCAAAACCTACAATGAGCAGTTCTTC. Translation gives CSQAKTYNEQFF.

The genes are TRBV5-1 and TRBJ2-7; TRBD2 matches at 8 bases. The V gene's germline CDR1 is SGHRS and CDR2 YFSETQ. V was pared by 9 bases and J by 6 bases, with 11 bases of the junction left unmatched. The CDR3 is made up of 13 amino acids. The CDR3 spells CATRTGGHGEQYF. Here the CDR3 DNA reads TGCGCCACCCGGACGGGGGGGCATGGCGAGCAGTACTTC.

V usage is TRBV12-3 or TRBV12-4 and J usage is TRBJ2-7; perhaps D is TRBD1 or TRBD2 (5 bases each). The CDR3 has 14 residues. Trimming left V 5 bases short and J 4 bases short, with 15 bases between. The DNA of the CDR3 is TGTGCCAGCAGTCAAAGCCTTGGGGGTTACGAGCAGTACTTC. This encodes CASSQSLGGYEQYF.

This clonotype was counted a few times. The rearrangement uses TRBV5-1 and TRBJ2-7, with 12 bases matching TRBD1. This CDR3 has 18 residues. CDR1 is SGHRS, CDR2 YFSETQ, per germline. V shed 0 bases and J 3 bases; nucleotides not matched to a gene: 10. CDR3 in amino acids: CASSLGGPGTGGIYEQYF. The CDR3 region has the DNA TGCGCCAGCAGCTTGGGCGGCCCCGGGACAGGGGGCATCTACGAGCAGTACTTC.

The sample holds a few counts of this clonotype. The rearrangement uses TRBV9 and TRBJ2-7, with TRBD2 matching over 7 bases. Germline V gene sequence: CDR1 SGDLS, CDR2 YYNGEE. This CDR3 is built from 14 residues. Trimming took 2 bases from V and 2 from J; bases not matched to a gene: 4. CDR3 in amino acids: CASSVGGATYEQYF. Here the CDR3 DNA reads TGTGCCAGCAGCGTGGGAGGGGCCACCTACGAGCAGTACTTC.

This clonotype has just a few counts. The rearrangement links TRBV20-1 to TRBJ2-7; the match to TRBD1 covers 10 bases. CDR1 and CDR2 (germline): DFQATT, SNEGSKA (reference sequence). CDR3 length: 14 amino acids. After removal of 6 bases from V and 3 bases from J, the junction contained 8 bases not matched to a gene. In nucleotides, the CDR3 is TGCAGTGCCCCCCCGAGGACAGGGGGCTACGAGCAGTACTTC. It yields the protein CSAPPRTGGYEQYF.

This chain joins TRBV15 and TRBJ2-5; D not resolved. Germline CDR1 LNHNV, CDR2 YYDKDF (reference sequence). V lost 5 bases to trimming and J lost 1 base, with 8 bases between them. CDR3 length equals 13 residues. CDR3 amino acids: CATSRGSQETQYF. DNA for the CDR3: TGTGCCACCAGCCGAGGCAGCCAAGAGACCCAGTACTTC.

This clonotype was counted a few times. The CDR3 region is CSATFWRDQPQHF. DNA of the CDR3: TGCAGTGCTACGTTCTGGAGGGATCAGCCCCAGCATTTT. The V gene is TRBV20-1, the J gene TRBJ1-5; D gene ambiguous. Trimming cost V 4 bases and J 5 bases, with 12 bases left between them. Looked up from germline, CDR1 is DFQATT and CDR2 is SNEGSKA (reference sequence). CDR3 length: 13 amino acids.

CDR3 DNA: TGCAGCGTTGGCGTAACAGCCGGCCTGGACGAAGAGCAGTACTTC. Protein sequence: CSVGVTAGLDEEQYF. The chain carries TRBV29-1 and TRBJ2-7; D gene uncertain. This CDR3 contains 15 residues. Per the germline V gene, CDR1 is SQVTM and CDR2 is ANQGSEA. Trimming pared 4 bases from V and 7 bases from J, leaving 23 bases between.

The chain combines TRBV5-5 with TRBJ2-5; tentatively, D is TRBD2 (5 bases). The V end lost 4 bases, the J end lost 1 base, and 11 bases lay between the germline ends. The CDR3 runs 14 residues. Germline values: CDR1 SGHKS, CDR2 YYEKEE (reference sequence). The CDR3, as DNA: TGTGCCAGCAGCCTGAGGGTGTCCCAAGAGACCCAGTACTTC. It is translated as CASSLRVSQETQYF.

V and J are TRBV20-1 and TRBJ2-3; the match to TRBD2 covers 9 bases. The V and J ends lost 6 bases and 2 bases, in that order; junction bases with no gene match: 12. The CDR3 totals 16 residues. Germline CDR1 is DFQATT and CDR2 is SNEGSKA (reference sequence). The CDR3 DNA is TGCAGTGCCACATATCGGTTAGCGGGGGACACAGATACGCAGTATTTT. It encodes CSATYRLAGDTDTQYF.

The chain uses TRBV7-2 and TRBJ2-7; 7 bases map to TRBD1. The J segment lost 4 bases and the V segment lost 1 base, leaving 10 bases of the junction unmatched. The CDR3 consists of 16 residues. Germline CDR1 reads SGHTA; CDR2 reads FQGNSA. The CDR3 DNA reads TGTGCCAGCAGCTTAGAGGGCGCGACAGGGTATTACGAGCAGTACTTC. This gives the protein CASSLEGATGYYEQYF.

This sequence joins TRBV29-1 and TRBJ2-7; tentatively, D is TRBD1 (6 bases). The CDR3 runs to 13 residues. V was pared by 0 bases and J by 5 bases, with 11 bases between. CDR1 is SQVTM and CDR2 is ANQGSEA in the germline V gene. For the CDR3, the DNA is TGCAGCGTTGAAGATCCAGGGGACCACGAGCAGTACTTC. Its translation: CSVEDPGDHEQYF.

This chain uses TRBV6-5 with TRBJ2-7; D uncertain. The germline V and J ends were trimmed by 3 bases and 6 bases, with 15 bases remaining between them. This CDR3 region has 14 residues. Germline CDR1 and CDR2: MNHEY and SVGAGI. The CDR3 loop is CASSYALSSREQYF. The CDR3 nucleotides are TGTGCCAGCAGTTATGCACTCTCCTCCCGCGAGCAGTACTTC.